This T cell receptor (beta chain) was retrieved from a study of cytotoxic CD8 clonotypes in ibrutinib-treated CLL. Turning to the study itself: Responses: roughly 25 partial, 2 complete; after median roughly 68 months, roughly 14 stayed remitted, around 12 progressed.

General study findings and limits: Whereas clonality rose at ibrutinib response, it declined toward baseline at progression. Treatment saw public clonotypes, which were uncommon, either contract or stay stable.

As regards this clone: Its antigen is not known.

In germline, CDR1 is SGHTA, CDR2 FQGNSA. Between the trimmed V and J ends, which lost 4 bases and 1 base, there was a span of 4 bases. This CDR3 contains 13 residues. Depths of 1 in 200,000 to 1 in 1 million T cells were the sequencing target. Sequencing was performed with immunoSEQ multiplex PCR; in TCRdb, only in-frame clones are kept and a portion is missing. The profile shows around 33,000 clones, almost 70% of them singletons. V gene TRBV7-2 combines with J gene TRBJ2-2; D uncertain. The clonotype comes from a human donor with chronic lymphocytic leukemia. The material sequenced was PBMCs, taken before ibrutinib treatment. CDR3 sequence (DNA): TGTGCCAGCAGCTCAGGGAACACCGGGGAGCTGTTTTTT. It specifies CASSSGNTGELFF. The complete variable domain, with remaining parts taken from reference TRBV7-2 and TRBJ2-2, reads GAGVSQSPSNKVTEKGKDVELRCDPISGHTALYWYRQSLGQGLEFLIYFQGNSAPDKSGLPSDRFSAERTGGSVSTLTIQRTQQEDSAVYLCASSSGNTGELFFGEGSRLTVL.